The clone carrying this T cell receptor (beta chain) has a handful of counts. As yet, its antigen is unknown. TCRdb passed the reads through MiXCR, listing each CDR3 protein once. Counted here are around 770,000 distinct CDR3 sequences, 29% occurring once; the ten biggest clones make up less than 15%. The data stem from a study of T cell repertoires in cytomegalovirus infection. Turning to the study itself: Recently identified HLA-C-restricted CMV epitopes were used, and well-studied HLA-B-restricted CMV epitopes were used as well. From public TCR beta signatures came an indication of both CMV infection and matching HLA type. The study, taken as a whole, reports: Dominating the ex vivo response were HLA-C-restricted CMV-specific TCR beta clonotypes.

The germline CDR1 and CDR2 sequences are SGHVT and SQSDAQ. The ends were cut back, 7 bases at V and 5 bases at J, with 15 bases in the middle. The CDR3 extends over 14 amino acids. V gene TRBV7-4 combines with J gene TRBJ2-1; the D is unclear. The TCR comes from a human donor in good health (CMV status not recorded). Some clones in this sample may be carry-over from other donors' samples. Material: cultured CD8+ T cells from PBMCs, obtained from culture after CMV antigen stimulation. CDR3 amino acids: CASTHPRPNNEQFF. Written as DNA, the CDR3 is TGTGCCAGCACCCACCCCCGGCCCAACAATGAGCAGTTCTTC. Full variable domain (missing parts from reference TRBV7-4 and TRBJ2-1): GAGVSQSPRYKVAKRGRDVALRCDSISGHVTLYWYRQTLGQGSEVLTYSQSDAQRDKSGRPSGRFSAERPERSVSTLKIQRTEQGDSAVYLCASTHPRPNNEQFFGPGTRLTVL.